This T cell receptor beta chain was profiled in a study of blood T cell repertoires in COVID-19. Study background: Acute-phase and convalescent COVID-19 samples originated in the United States, Italy and Spain. The analysed material was cDNA or gDNA that came from T cells, B-cell-depleted T cells, or PBMCs.

Germline CDR1 LNHDA, CDR2 SQIVND (reference sequence). This CDR3 contains 15 residues. V was trimmed by 4 bases and J by 7 bases, leaving 19 bases between them. Original processing methods: Researchers report that nucleated cell counts were estimated from reference gene primer amplification. Using immunoSEQ multiplex PCR, the repertoire was profiled, and TCRdb retains in-frame clones only, with some absent. V and J calls and clone size are given by that table; D and trimming were obtained from the DNA. Of a few hundred thousand clones in the sample, approximately 82% were seen once. The clonotype comes from a man between 25 and 39 years old who had recovered from COVID-19. This chain joins TRBV19 and TRBJ2-5; D is possibly TRBD2 (6 bases). Sequences were obtained from peripheral blood. CDR3 bases: TGTGCCAGTAGTACCACCCGGGACTCCTCGGGGACCCAGTACTTC. Translating gives CASSTTRDSSGTQYF. The whole variable domain, remainder taken from reference TRBV19 and TRBJ2-5, is DGGITQSPKYLFRKEGQNVTLSCEQNLNHDAMYWYRQDPGQGLRLIYYSQIVNDFQKGDIAEGYSVSREKKESFPLTVTSAQKNPTAFYLCASSTTRDSSGTQYFGPGTRLLVL.